These T cell receptor beta chains were read from a single sample in a study of lymphopenia after photon versus proton radiotherapy. Sequenced by immunoSEQ multiplex PCR; TCRdb stores in-frame clones only, minus some. The repertoire consists of more than 80,000 clones, with around four fifths occurring once and the leading ten covering over 1.1%. Sequences were derived from peripheral blood, sampled from a patient treated with proton-based radiotherapy. These TCRs come from a man in his sixties with pancreatic cancer. Both conserved end residues are part of each CDR3. The D gene is left open where the match is weak. Size values are once, few and many counts, or a class for expanded clones, and some rows have none.

TRBD1 TRBJ1-5 TRBV27 - TGTGCCAGCAGTGCCCGACAGGGGACTAAGCCCCAGCATTTT CASSARQGTKPQHF
- TRBJ2-7 TRBV21-1 - TGTGCCAGCAGCCTCCCGGGAGAGCAGTACTTC CASSLPGEQYF
TRBD1 TRBJ1-2 TRBV9 - TGTGCCAGCACCTCAGGTGGGACAGGGGTTAACTATGGCTACACCTTC CASTSGGTGVNYGYTF
TRBD1 TRBJ1-3 TRBV27 - TGTGCCAGCAGCTCCCGAGAGGGGGCGGCTGGAAACACCATATATTTT CASSSREGAAGNTIYF
- TRBJ2-3 TRBV7-9 once TGTGCCAGCAGCCCAAGAAGACAGGACACAACAGATACGCAGTATTTT CASSPRRQDTTDTQYF
TRBD2 TRBJ2-2 TRBV7-2 - TGTGCCAGCAGCTTTGGACTAGCCGGGGAGCTGTTTTTT CASSFGLAGELFF
- TRBJ2-7 TRBV6-1 - TGTGCCAGCAGGTGGGCGGGATACGAGCAGTACTTC CASRWAGYEQYF
- TRBJ1-1 TRBV29-1 - TGCAGCGTTGGGACGAACCTGAACACTGAAGCTTTCTTT CSVGTNLNTEAFF
- TRBJ2-1 TRBV5-5 - TGTGCCAGCAGCTTGGCGGGCAATTTCTACAATGAGCAGTTCTTC CASSLAGNFYNEQFF
- TRBJ1-4 TRBV9 - TGTGCCAGCAGCCACCCAGGGAACGGTTTGAGTAATGAAAAACTGTTTTTT CASSHPGNGLSNEKLFF
- TRBJ2-7 TRBV7-9 - TGTGCCAGCAGCTTGCCTAGGTTGGAGTACGAGCAGTACTTC CASSLPRLEYEQYF
- TRBJ2-1 TRBV2 - TGTGCCAGCAGTCTCGGGACCGCTTCCTACAATGAGCAGTTCTTC CASSLGTASYNEQFF
- TRBJ2-2 TRBV5-6 - TGTGCCAGCACCGGGACAAACACCGGGGAGCTGTTTTTT CASTGTNTGELFF
- TRBJ1-2 TRBV9 - TGTGCCAGCAGCGTAGAGGCAGGAGGGGGTGGCTACACCTTC CASSVEAGGGGYTF
TRBD1 TRBJ2-7 TRBV4-1 - TGCGCCAGCGGCCCTGGACAGGGGCCCACCTACGAGCAGTACTTC CASGPGQGPTYEQYF
TRBD1 TRBJ1-2 TRBV9 - TGTGCCAGCAGCGACCGGGACAGGGGGCAAGGCTACACCTTC CASSDRDRGQGYTF
- TRBJ1-1 TRBV12-2 - TGTGCAAGTCGCTTAGCGAGGGACTCTGACATGAACACTGAAGCTTTCTTT CASRLARDSDMNTEAFF
- TRBJ1-4 TRBV6-6 - TGTGCCAGCAGTGGTACAGGGACACTTAATGAAAAACTGTTTTTT CASSGTGTLNEKLFF
TRBD1 TRBJ2-2 TRBV2 - TGTGCCAGCACTGTGACAGGGGCGGGCACCGGGGAGCTGTTTTTT CASTVTGAGTGELFF
- TRBJ2-2 TRBV4-3 - TGCGCCAGCAGCCAACATGTCAGCGCCGGGGAGCTGTTTTTT CASSQHVSAGELFF
- TRBJ2-7 TRBV5-8 - TGTGCCAGCAGCCCACAACCCGACGTGCCCTACGAGCAGTACTTC CASSPQPDVPYEQYF
TRBD2 TRBJ2-5 TRBV5-4 once TGTGCCAGCAGCAGTGATAGCGGGAGGGCCCAAGAGACCCAGTACTTC CASSSDSGRAQETQYF
TRBD2 TRBJ2-1 TRBV19 - TGTGCCAGTAGTATAGTGGGGGGAGCGGGGTTCGGTGAGCAGTTCTTC CASSIVGGAGFGEQFF
TRBD1 TRBJ2-3 TRBV25-1 - TGTGCCAGCAACCCTCTGGGACAGACTAGCACAGATACGCAGTATTTT CASNPLGQTSTDTQYF
TRBD2 TRBJ2-5 TRBV14 once TGTGCCAGCAGCCGCGGACTAGCGGGAGGGCAAAAGACCCAGTACTTC CASSRGLAGGQKTQYF
- TRBJ1-2 TRBV5-4 - TGTGCCAGCAGCCCACCCTGGGGGGAGGGTGGCTACACCTTC CASSPPWGEGGYTF
- TRBJ1-1 TRBV19 - TGTGCCAGTAGTCTAGGACGGACAGTTGAAGCTTTCTTT CASSLGRTVEAFF